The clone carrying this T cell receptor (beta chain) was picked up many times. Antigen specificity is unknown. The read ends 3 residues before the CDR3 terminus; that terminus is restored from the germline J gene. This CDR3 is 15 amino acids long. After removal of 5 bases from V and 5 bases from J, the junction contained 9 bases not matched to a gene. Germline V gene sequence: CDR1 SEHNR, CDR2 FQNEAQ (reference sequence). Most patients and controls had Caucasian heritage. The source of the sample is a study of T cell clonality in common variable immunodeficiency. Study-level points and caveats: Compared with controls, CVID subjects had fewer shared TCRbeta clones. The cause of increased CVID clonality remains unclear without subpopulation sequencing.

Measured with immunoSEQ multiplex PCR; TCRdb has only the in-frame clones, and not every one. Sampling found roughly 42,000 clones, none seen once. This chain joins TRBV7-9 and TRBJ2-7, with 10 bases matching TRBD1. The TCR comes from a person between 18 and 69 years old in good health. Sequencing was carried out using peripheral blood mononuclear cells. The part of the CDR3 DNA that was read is TGTGCCAGCAGCCCCCCGGGACAGGGGTACCACGAG. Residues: CASSPPGQGYHE. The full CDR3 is CASSPPGQGYHEQYF. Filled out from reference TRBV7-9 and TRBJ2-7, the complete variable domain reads DTGVSQNPRHKITKRGQNVTFRCDPISEHNRLYWYRQTLGQGPEFLTYFQNEAQLEKSRLLSDRFSAERPKGSFSTLEIQRTEQGDSAMYLCASSPPGQGYHEQYFGPGTRLTVT.